Below, 2 T cell receptor beta chains from the same sample are listed, as sequenced in a study of radiotherapy plus CTLA-4 blockade in lung cancer (dated by TCRdb to 2016 to 2018). The library was built by means of the immunoSEQ multiplex PCR assay. The table was pulled from immuneACCESS by TCRdb, which kept in-frame rearrangements only. Such tables lose some clones; where checked, under half of the loss comes from unresolved V genes, and the rest has no known cause. This sample holds tens of thousands of clones; approximately 85% were observed only once. Of the sample, 4.8% is held by the ten largest clones. This sample comprised peripheral blood, obtained from a patient treated with radiotherapy plus ipilimumab. The source is a human donor with non-small cell lung cancer whose response to radiotherapy plus ipilimumab could not be evaluated.

This sequence joins TRBV5-6 and TRBJ1-4, with 8 bases lining up with TRBD1. Trimming removed 4 bases from V and 8 bases from J; junction bases left unmatched: 10. The V gene's germline CDR1 is SGHDT and CDR2 YYEEEE. The length of the CDR3 is 15 residues. The DNA of the CDR3 is TGTGCCAGCAGCGGATTACAGGGGGTACGAGAAAAACTGTTTTTT. Translating gives CASSGLQGVREKLFF.

The V gene is TRBV7-2, the J gene TRBJ2-3; D is perhaps TRBD1 (5 bases). Germline V gene lookup returns CDR1 SGHTA and CDR2 FQGNSA. This CDR3 contains 13 residues. V gave up 6 bases and J gave up 7 bases, with 14 bases separating them. DNA of the CDR3: TGTGCCAGCAGGCCTGTAGCAGGGCATACGCAGTATTTT. Its translation: CASRPVAGHTQYF.